The 32 T cell receptor beta chains listed next were all sequenced from one sample in a study of Ad26.COV2.S vaccination and SARS-CoV-2 variants. Stated treatment: around 19 received Ad26.COV2.S at low or high dose, single or two shots; 5 received placebo; per-sample allocation not given. Collection of samples fell on day 63 after the first vaccine or placebo injection. Using immunoSEQ multiplex PCR, the repertoire was profiled, and TCRdb retains in-frame clones only, with some absent. Found here are roughly 350,000 clones, less than 90% of them singletons; the top ten hold around 6.4%. The sequencing here drew on peripheral blood, taken in a trial of Ad26.COV2.S vaccine versus placebo. The receptor set was obtained from a person aged 18-65 years who received the Ad26.COV2.S COVID-19 vaccine or a placebo.

This chain links TRBV9 with TRBJ2-7; weak D call: TRBD2 (5 bases). The CDR3 contains 14 residues. Germline V gene sequence: CDR1 SGDLS, CDR2 YYNGEE. V was shortened by 0 bases and J by 2 bases, with 9 bases between the two germline ends. CDR3 loop: CASSVERPPYEQYF. The CDR3 coding sequence is TGTGCCAGCAGCGTAGAGCGGCCCCCCTACGAGCAGTACTTC.

This clone showed up just a few times. J is TRBJ1-6 and V is TRBV4-2; perhaps TRBD1 as D (5 bases). The CDR3 sequence is 14 residues long. Per germline, CDR1 LGHNA and CDR2 YNFKEQ. Trimming shortened V by 1 base and J by 9 bases, and 10 bases separated the two germline ends. In nucleotides, the CDR3 is TGTGCCAGCAGCCAAGGGGACCCCCGTTCACCCCTCCACTTT. This encodes CASSQGDPRSPLHF.

The chain carries TRBV6-2 or TRBV6-3 and TRBJ1-2; D ambiguous. Trimming removed 2 bases at V and 0 bases at J, with 10 bases between. Looked up from germline, CDR1 is MNHEY and CDR2 is SVGEGT. The CDR3 is 15 amino acids. CDR3 region: CASSYPWASNYGYTF. CDR3 nucleotides: TGTGCCAGCAGTTACCCCTGGGCCTCTAACTATGGCTACACCTTC.

The chain combines TRBV27 with TRBJ2-2; 8 bases line up with TRBD1. The germline CDR1 and CDR2 sequences are MNHEY and SMNVEV (reference sequence). J lost 3 bases, V lost 3 bases, and 6 bases had no gene match. The CDR3 consists of 16 residues. The CDR3 nucleotides are TGTGCCAGCAGTTTTTGGGACAGGTCCGACACCGGGGAGCTGTTTTTT. This sequence encodes CASSFWDRSDTGELFF.

This clone occurred once. V and J are TRBV7-6 and TRBJ1-2; 9 bases fit TRBD1. The CDR3 has 15 amino acids. V shed 6 bases, J shed 2 bases, and the junction held 7 bases outside the gene matches. Germline-derived CDR1 and CDR2 are SGHVS and FNYEAQ. This chain's CDR3 is CASSPGQGPNYGYTF. The CDR3 nucleotides are TGTGCCAGCAGTCCAGGACAGGGGCCGAACTATGGCTACACCTTC.

V gene TRBV19 combines with J gene TRBJ1-1; maybe TRBD1 (5 bases). Trimming took 2 bases from V and 7 from J, leaving 8 bases between them. The CDR3 consists of 12 residues. CDR1 is LNHDA, CDR2 SQIVND, per germline (reference sequence). CDR3 amino acids: CASSISGDEAFF. As DNA, the CDR3 is TGTGCCAGTAGTATATCGGGGGATGAAGCTTTCTTT.

This chain links TRBV29-1 with TRBJ2-1; D uncertain. The CDR3 consists of 12 residues. The germline V gene has CDR1 SQVTM and CDR2 ANQGSEA. The V end was cut by 7 bases, the J end by 2 bases, with 9 bases between. The CDR3, as DNA: TGCAGCGGCAGGTTTACCTACAATGAGCAGTTCTTC. Translating it yields CSGRFTYNEQFF.

This clone was detected only a few times. The V and J genes are TRBV30 and TRBJ1-1; no clear D. Deletions cut 3 bases from V and 2 bases from J, with 10 bases between. The germline CDR1 and CDR2 sequences are GTSNPN and SVGIG (reference sequence). The CDR3 runs 13 residues. The CDR3 nucleotides read TGTGCCTGGAGCCCCCTAGGCAACACTGAAGCTTTCTTT. Translating it yields CAWSPLGNTEAFF.

The chain is built from TRBV18 and TRBJ2-7; 7 nucleotides align to TRBD1. The CDR3 is 15 amino acids. CDR1 is KGHSH and CDR2 is LQKENI in the germline V gene. V lost 3 bases to trimming and J lost 4 bases; unmatched junction nucleotides: 9. CDR3 amino acids: CASSPIGTVEYEQYF. CDR3 DNA sequence: TGTGCCAGCTCACCTATCGGGACAGTCGAGTACGAGCAGTACTTC.

The V and J genes are TRBV3-1 (or the pseudogene TRBV3-2) and TRBJ2-1; TRBD1 agrees at 9 bases. The J segment lost 7 bases and the V segment lost 0 bases, leaving 13 bases of the junction unmatched. The CDR3 length is 18 residues. CDR1 is LGHDT, CDR2 YNNKEL, per germline (reference sequence). CDR3 bases: TGTGCCAGCAGCCAAGATCCCCTAGGACAGGGGCATTGGAATGAGCAGTTCTTC. Translation gives CASSQDPLGQGHWNEQFF.

This sequence joins TRBV28 and TRBJ2-7, with D perhaps given as TRBD1 or TRBD2 (5 bases each). The germline V gene encodes CDR1 MDHEN and CDR2 SYDVKM. The CDR3 is made up of 14 amino acids. Deletions cut 6 bases from V and 1 base from J, with 13 bases between. Written as DNA, the CDR3 is TGTGCCAGCAGAGACCGGGACGCATCCTACGAGCAGTACTTC. Amino acids: CASRDRDASYEQYF.

The chain is built from TRBV6-2 or TRBV6-3 and TRBJ1-6; possibly TRBD1 for D (5 bases). The CDR3 consists of 14 residues. V gave up 4 bases and J gave up 6 bases, with 10 bases separating them. Germline assignment: CDR1 MNHEY and CDR2 SVGEGT. Here the CDR3 DNA reads TGTGCCAGCAGTTGGGGCAGGGCTAATTCACCCCTCCACTTT. As protein: CASSWGRANSPLHF.

The V and J genes are TRBV19 and TRBJ1-2, with 8 bases that match TRBD1. The length of the CDR3 is 15 residues. Trimming took 7 bases from V and 0 from J; bases not matched to a gene: 7. The germline V gene encodes CDR1 LNHDA and CDR2 SQIVND (reference sequence). Written as DNA, the CDR3 is TGTGCCAGTATCTCACAGGGGGAAGCTAACTATGGCTACACCTTC. This encodes CASISQGEANYGYTF.

CDR3 coding DNA: TGTGCCAGCAGTTTATGGACAGGGAAAATGAACACTGAAGCTTTCTTT. Translated: CASSLWTGKMNTEAFF. The rearrangement links TRBV28 to TRBJ1-1, with 7 bases lining up with TRBD1. V was pared by 0 bases and J by 0 bases, with 4 bases of the junction left unmatched. This CDR3 region has 16 residues. Germline V gene sequence: CDR1 MDHEN, CDR2 SYDVKM.

The CDR3 nucleotides read TGTGCCAGCTCGCTTTACAGGGGGCCGGAGACCCAGTACTTC. It translates to CASSLYRGPETQYF. J is TRBJ2-5 and V is TRBV6-6; 9 bases fit TRBD1. The CDR3 sequence is 14 residues long. CDR1 MNHNY and CDR2 SVGAGI come from the germline V gene (reference sequence). V was clipped by 8 bases and J by 5 bases; unmatched bases: 9.

This chain links TRBV5-1 with TRBJ2-2; D call uncertain. The CDR3 totals 15 residues. Germline V gene data show CDR1 as SGHRS and CDR2 as YFSETQ. Trimming took 2 bases from V and 6 from J, leaving 14 bases between them. In DNA form, the CDR3 reads TGCGCCAGCAGCTTTAACGGGCCTGATCCCGGGGAGCTGTTTTTT. It specifies CASSFNGPDPGELFF. The full variable domain, rest sourced from reference TRBV5-1 and TRBJ2-2, is KAGVTQTPRYLIKTRGQQVTLSCSPISGHRSVSWYQQTPGQGLQFLFEYFSETQRNKGNFPGRFSGRQFSNSRSEMNVSTLELGDSALYLCASSFNGPDPGELFFGEGSRLTVL.

This clone was seen a single time. This chain joins TRBV11-2 and TRBJ1-1; 8 nucleotides match TRBD1. The junction had 3 bases not matched to a gene; V was cut back by 5 bases and J by 1 base. The CDR3 totals 14 residues. The germline V gene has CDR1 SGHAT and CDR2 FQNNGV. The CDR3 sequence: CASSPDRGNTEAFF. For the CDR3, the DNA is TGTGCCAGCAGCCCTGACAGGGGGAACACTGAAGCTTTCTTT.

V usage is TRBV12-2 and J usage is TRBJ2-7; whether TRBD1, the table's D call, matches the DNA was not checked. TRBV12-2 is a pseudogene segment. The CDR3 is made up of 15 amino acids. The DNA of the CDR3 is TGTGCAAGTCGCTTAGGCCGGGACAGACACTACGAGCAGTACTTC. The encoded protein is CASRLGRDRHYEQYF.

This chain uses TRBV7-9 with TRBJ2-1; D ambiguous. The germline CDR1 and CDR2 sequences are SEHNR and FQNEAQ (reference sequence). The ends were cut back, 4 bases at V and 8 bases at J, with 15 bases in the middle. CDR3 length: 14 amino acids. The CDR3 here is CASSSGLGVDEQFF. The CDR3 DNA reads TGTGCCAGCAGCTCAGGCCTGGGTGTGGATGAGCAGTTCTTC. The variable domain in full, with the rest retrieved from reference TRBV7-9 and TRBJ2-1, is DTGVSQNPRHKITKRGQNVTFRCDPISEHNRLYWYRQTLGQGPEFLTYFQNEAQLEKSRLLSDRFSAERPKGSFSTLEIQRTEQGDSAMYLCASSSGLGVDEQFFGPGTRLTVL.

The chain is built from TRBV5-4 and TRBJ1-2; 8 bases map to TRBD1. Trimming took 4 bases from V and 5 from J; bases not matched to a gene: 13. Germline lookup yields CDR1 SGHNT and CDR2 YYREEE (reference sequence). The CDR3 has 16 residues. The CDR3 protein is CASSPGGDAEFYGYTF. CDR3 DNA sequence: TGTGCCAGCAGCCCAGGGGGCGACGCGGAATTTTATGGCTACACCTTC.

The chain employs TRBV5-1 and TRBJ1-1; a weak D match, TRBD1 (6 bases). Germline V gene data show CDR1 as SGHRS and CDR2 as YFSETQ. This CDR3 is built from 16 residues. V gave up 0 bases and J gave up 2 bases, with 14 bases separating them. CDR3 amino acids: CASSLDRWGANTEAFF. The CDR3 DNA follows: TGCGCCAGCAGCTTGGATAGATGGGGGGCTAACACTGAAGCTTTCTTT. The whole variable domain, remainder taken from reference TRBV5-1 and TRBJ1-1, is KAGVTQTPRYLIKTRGQQVTLSCSPISGHRSVSWYQQTPGQGLQFLFEYFSETQRNKGNFPGRFSGRQFSNSRSEMNVSTLELGDSALYLCASSLDRWGANTEAFFGQGTRLTVV.

The J gene is TRBJ1-1, the V gene TRBV6-5; D is ambiguous. There are 14 residues in the CDR3. Germline V CDR1 and CDR2: MNHEY, SVGAGI. V lost 6 bases, J lost 4 bases, and 15 bases lay in between. CDR3 amino acids: CASSPEGFGTEAFF. DNA for the CDR3: TGTGCCAGCAGCCCCGAGGGCTTCGGCACTGAAGCTTTCTTT.

The chain joins TRBV19 to TRBJ2-7; no definite D call. The CDR3 totals 14 residues. The germline V gene encodes CDR1 LNHDA and CDR2 SQIVND (reference sequence). V lost 4 bases, J lost 2 bases, and 12 bases lay in between. The CDR3 DNA reads as TGTGCCAGTAGTAGGCGATACGATGCCTACGAGCAGTACTTC. This encodes CASSRRYDAYEQYF.

J is TRBJ2-7 and V is TRBV12-3 or TRBV12-4, with TRBD1 as a possible D gene (6 bases). V lost 4 bases and J lost 6, with 13 bases in between. The CDR3 totals 13 residues. The chain's CDR3 is CASSSYRDGEQYF. The CDR3 bases are TGTGCCAGCAGTTCCTACAGGGACGGCGAGCAGTACTTC.

The chain has TRBV9 and TRBJ1-6; 7 bases line up with TRBD1. The V gene end was trimmed by 0 bases and the J gene end by 9 bases; junction bases not matched to a gene: 6. Germline CDR1 and CDR2: SGDLS and YYNGEE. The CDR3 contains 15 residues. CDR3 loop: CASSVGTGDVSPLHF. The CDR3 DNA follows: TGTGCCAGCAGCGTAGGAACAGGGGACGTTTCACCCCTCCACTTT.

The chain carries TRBV11-2 and TRBJ2-2; no reliable D call. From germline, CDR1 is SGHAT and CDR2 FQNNGV. The CDR3 is 16 residues long. Trimming took 3 bases from V and 0 from J, leaving 11 bases between them. The CDR3 DNA reads TGTGCCAGCAGCTTTTCGCCTAACCCGAACACCGGGGAGCTGTTTTTT. This codes for CASSFSPNPNTGELFF.

V usage is TRBV24-1 and J usage is TRBJ2-3, with D possibly called TRBD1 or TRBD2 (5 bases each). The V end was cut by 5 bases, the J end by 5 bases, with 7 bases between. Looked up from germline, CDR1 is KGHDR and CDR2 is SFDVKD. The CDR3 loop spans 12 amino acids. CDR3 amino acids: CATSGGRDTQYF. In DNA form, the CDR3 reads TGTGCCACCAGTGGGGGGAGAGATACGCAGTATTTT.

V and J are TRBV3-1 (or the pseudogene TRBV3-2) and TRBJ2-6, with D maybe TRBD1 (6 bases). This CDR3 has 16 residues. Trimming removed 6 bases from V and 1 base from J, with 13 bases in between. CDR1 is LGHDT, CDR2 YNNKEL, per germline (reference sequence). The CDR3 spells CASSHRDGSGANVLTF. In DNA, the CDR3 is TGTGCCAGCAGTCACAGGGATGGTTCTGGGGCCAACGTCCTGACTTTC.

This clone was seen once. The chain has TRBV25-1 and TRBJ1-6, with 9 bases aligning to TRBD1. The CDR3 has 15 amino acids. Germline V gene sequence: CDR1 MGHDK, CDR2 SYGVNS. The ends lost 5 bases at V and 9 bases at J; junction bases unmatched: 8. The chain's CDR3 is CASSPAGTGISPLHF. The DNA of the CDR3 is TGTGCCAGCAGTCCTGCCGGGACAGGGATTTCACCCCTCCACTTT.

On this clone itself: Within the sample, other DNA sequences also encode this same CDR3. This chain uses TRBV19 with TRBJ2-3, with 13 bases fitting TRBD2. V dropped 4 bases and J dropped 3; count of bases not matched to a gene: 1. The CDR3 has 15 amino acids. Per the germline V gene, CDR1 is LNHDA and CDR2 is SQIVND (reference sequence). In DNA, the CDR3 is TGTGCCAGTAGTAGGACTAGCGGGAGTACAGATACGCAGTATTTT. It translates to CASSRTSGSTDTQYF.

This clone was seen more than once but under ten times. The chain is built from TRBV27 and TRBJ1-5, with D tentatively TRBD1 (6 bases). CDR1 is MNHEY and CDR2 is SMNVEV in the germline V gene (reference sequence). Deletions cut 5 bases from V and 1 base from J, with 9 bases between. This CDR3 region has 14 residues. The CDR3 reads CASSAGVSNQPQHF. DNA for the CDR3: TGTGCCAGCAGTGCAGGGGTAAGCAATCAGCCCCAGCATTTT.

This clone occurred once. The chain employs TRBV7-2 and TRBJ1-1, with D perhaps TRBD1 (6 bases). The CDR3 extends over 15 amino acids. Trimming removed 5 bases at V and 4 bases at J, with 17 bases between. Germline V gene data show CDR1 as SGHTA and CDR2 as FQGNSA. CDR3 in DNA: TGTGCCAGCAGCGACCGACGCAGGGGCGCCACTGAAGCTTTCTTT. It translates to CASSDRRRGATEAFF.